One and the same sample provided the 23 T cell receptor beta chains below, sequenced in a study of OX40 agonist ivuxolimab in advanced cancers. The assay was immunoSEQ multiplex PCR, and TCRdb's table has in-frame clones only and misses some. The repertoire has under 100,000 clones, roughly 89% of them found once; the top ten carry around 0.3%. The sequencing here drew on CD4+ or CD8+ T cells sorted from blood, taken in a trial of the OX40 agonist ivuxolimab. Source of these receptors: an adult with an advanced solid tumor such as melanoma, head and neck, liver or kidney cancer.

V usage is TRBV10-3 and J usage is TRBJ2-7, with D perhaps matching TRBD2 (5 bases). Germline V CDR1 and CDR2: ENHRY, SYGVKD. The V end lost 5 bases, the J end lost 3 bases, and 11 bases lay between the germline ends. This CDR3 has 13 amino acids. The CDR3 DNA follows: TGTGCCATCAGTTTCACTAGTAACTACGAGCAGTACTTC. Translating it yields CAISFTSNYEQYF.

This clone was observed a few times. This chain connects TRBV5-1 to TRBJ1-6; the D gene is possibly TRBD1 (6 bases). The CDR3 length is 13 residues. V gave up 3 bases and J gave up 7 bases, with 8 bases separating them. The germline CDR1 and CDR2 sequences are SGHRS and YFSETQ. DNA of the CDR3: TGCGCCAGCAGCTCCGGACAGAATTCACCCCTCCACTTT. The encoded protein is CASSSGQNSPLHF.

The rearrangement joins TRBV7-2 to TRBJ1-1; D ambiguous. V shed 8 bases and J shed 5 bases, with 15 bases lying between them. CDR1 SGHTA and CDR2 FQGNSA come from the germline V gene. CDR3 length equals 13 residues. Here the CDR3 DNA reads TGTGCCAGCCGCCTCGACCCCGGGACTGAAGCTTTCTTT. Amino acids: CASRLDPGTEAFF.

This chain joins TRBV5-1 and TRBJ2-5; the match to TRBD1 covers 8 bases. J lost 0 bases, V lost 4 bases, and 5 bases had no gene match. CDR1 SGHRS and CDR2 YFSETQ come from the germline V gene. This CDR3 region has 15 residues. The CDR3 nucleotides are TGCGCCAGCAGCCCCCAGACAGGGGACCAAGAGACCCAGTACTTC. It encodes CASSPQTGDQETQYF.

V and J are TRBV10-3 and TRBJ2-7, with 10 bases that match TRBD2. Germline loops: CDR1 ENHRY, CDR2 SYGVKD. J lost 2 bases, V lost 6 bases, and 4 bases had no gene match. The CDR3 covers 14 residues. CDR3 protein: CAIRGTSEAYEQYF. CDR3 DNA sequence: TGTGCCATCAGAGGGACTAGCGAGGCCTACGAGCAGTACTTC.

V is TRBV7-6 and J is TRBJ2-7; D gene unclear. V was trimmed by 1 base and J by 0 bases, leaving 7 bases between them. Germline loops: CDR1 SGHVS, CDR2 FNYEAQ. The CDR3 is made up of 14 amino acids. CDR3 amino acids: CASSLGPSSYEQYF. The CDR3 DNA is TGTGCCAGCAGCTTAGGTCCCAGCTCCTACGAGCAGTACTTC.

The chain couples TRBV28 to TRBJ1-1; TRBD1 is a possible D gene (6 bases). V was clipped by 5 bases and J by 3 bases, with 25 bases between them. The CDR3 contains 18 residues. Germline lookup yields CDR1 MDHEN and CDR2 SYDVKM. CDR3 nucleotides: TGTGCCAGCAGTATTTACAGGGATATGGGGATTTCGGACACTGAAGCTTTCTTT. This encodes CASSIYRDMGISDTEAFF.

This clone was observed once. The chain links TRBV18 to TRBJ1-5, with D unresolved. Germline V gene sequence: CDR1 KGHSH, CDR2 LQKENI. The CDR3 extends over 13 amino acids. Trimming cost V 2 bases and J 5 bases, with 7 bases left between them. DNA for the CDR3: TGTGCCAGCTCACCAGGGTTGGATCAGCCCCAGCATTTT. This sequence encodes CASSPGLDQPQHF.

The chain recombines TRBV7-3 with TRBJ1-1; TRBD1 might be the D (5 bases). Germline V gene lookup returns CDR1 SGHTA and CDR2 FQGTGA. V was cut by 5 bases and J by 3 bases, with 10 bases left in between. The CDR3 covers 13 residues. The DNA of the CDR3 is TGTGCCAGCAGCCCCTCCAGGGACACTGAAGCTTTCTTT. This sequence encodes CASSPSRDTEAFF.

The V and J genes are TRBV5-6 and TRBJ2-7; the match to TRBD1 covers 7 bases. Per germline, CDR1 SGHDT and CDR2 YYEEEE. V trimming: 2 bases; J trimming: 2 bases; junction bases outside the gene matches: 1. This CDR3 is built from 13 residues. CDR3 region: CASSFGTAYEQYF. For the CDR3, the DNA is TGTGCCAGCAGCTTCGGGACAGCCTACGAGCAGTACTTC.

The chain combines TRBV19 with TRBJ2-1; no firm D call. Germline CDR1 LNHDA, CDR2 SQIVND (reference sequence). V lost 3 bases, J lost 5 bases, and 8 bases lay in between. The CDR3 loop spans 13 amino acids. This chain's CDR3 is CASSISVDNEQFF. CDR3 DNA sequence: TGTGCCAGTAGTATTAGTGTGGACAATGAGCAGTTCTTC. The full variable domain, its missing parts supplied by reference TRBV19 and TRBJ2-1, is DGGITQSPKYLFRKEGQNVTLSCEQNLNHDAMYWYRQDPGQGLRLIYYSQIVNDFQKGDIAEGYSVSREKKESFPLTVTSAQKNPTAFYLCASSISVDNEQFFGPGTRLTVL.

This clone came up once. The chain uses TRBV20-1 and TRBJ1-1, with a weak D call TRBD1 (6 bases). V was trimmed by 5 bases and J by 7 bases, leaving 11 bases between them. Germline V gives CDR1 DFQATT, CDR2 SNEGSKA (reference sequence). CDR3 length: 11 amino acids. The CDR3 nucleotides are TGCAGTGCTTACGACAGGCGTGAAGCTTTCTTT. Translating gives CSAYDRREAFF.

The genes are TRBV25-1 and TRBJ2-2; tentatively, D is TRBD2 (6 bases). CDR3 length: 16 amino acids. With 0 bases removed from V and 4 bases from J, the gap between germline ends came to 12 bases. Germline V CDR1 and CDR2: MGHDK, SYGVNS. The CDR3 DNA follows: TGTGCCAGCAGTGAATATTCGGAGGGTGCCACCGGGGAGCTGTTTTTT. Translated, it gives CASSEYSEGATGELFF. The full variable domain, in which reference TRBV25-1 and TRBJ2-2 provide the parts outside the CDR3, is EADIYQTPRYLVIGTGKKITLECSQTMGHDKMYWYQQDPGMELHLIHYSYGVNSTEKGDLSSESTVSRIRTEHFPLTLESARPSHTSQYLCASSEYSEGATGELFFGEGSRLTVL.

The V call is TRBV6-1, the J call TRBJ1-1; D is ambiguous. Germline values: CDR1 MNHNS, CDR2 SASEGT. The V and J ends lost 5 bases and 1 base respectively, with 14 bases between them. This CDR3 is 15 amino acids long. Here the CDR3 DNA reads TGTGCCAGCAGTCCCGCGGGCGCGGGGAACACTGAAGCTTTCTTT. This codes for CASSPAGAGNTEAFF.

V is TRBV11-1 and J is TRBJ2-7, with 8 bases aligning to TRBD2. CDR1 is SGHAT, CDR2 FQDESV, per germline (reference sequence). The CDR3 runs 17 residues. V shed 2 bases, J shed 0 bases, and the junction held 9 bases outside the gene matches. The CDR3 loop is CASSLSMTSVSSYEQYF. The CDR3, as DNA: TGTGCCAGCAGCTTATCCATGACTAGCGTGAGCTCCTACGAGCAGTACTTC.

This chain connects TRBV29-1 to TRBJ1-1; D perhaps matches TRBD1 (5 bases). The CDR3 extends over 12 amino acids. CDR1 is SQVTM, CDR2 ANQGSEA, per germline. The V end was cut by 6 bases, the J end by 1 base, with 9 bases between. CDR3 region: CSVSQGNTEAFF. CDR3 nucleotide sequence: TGCAGCGTGTCTCAGGGGAACACTGAAGCTTTCTTT. Filled out from reference TRBV29-1 and TRBJ1-1, the complete variable domain reads SAVISQKPSRDICQRGTSLTIQCQVDSQVTMMFWYRQQPGQSLTLIATANQGSEATYESGFVIDKFPISRPNLTFSTLTVSNMSPEDSSIYLCSVSQGNTEAFFGQGTRLTVV.

The rearrangement joins TRBV19 to TRBJ2-2; a possible D gene is TRBD1 (6 bases). CDR1 and CDR2 from the germline V gene are LNHDA and SQIVND (reference sequence). The V and J ends lost 4 bases and 4 bases respectively, with 10 bases between them. This CDR3 is 14 amino acids long. This CDR3 reads CASSKGVITGELFF. The CDR3 DNA reads TGTGCCAGTAGTAAGGGGGTGATCACCGGGGAGCTGTTTTTT.

This clone was seen just once. The V call is TRBV6-5, the J call TRBJ1-1; D is uncertain. This CDR3 spans 15 amino acids. The germline V gene encodes CDR1 MNHEY and CDR2 SVGAGI. V was cut by 8 bases and J by 3 bases, with 19 bases left in between. The CDR3 region is CASVPVWGKDTEAFF. In nucleotides, the CDR3 is TGTGCCAGCGTCCCAGTTTGGGGTAAGGACACTGAAGCTTTCTTT.

At least ten counts were recorded for this clone. The rearrangement links TRBV4-1 to TRBJ1-1; 7 nucleotides match TRBD1. Germline V gene lookup returns CDR1 MGHRA and CDR2 YSYEKL. Trimming cost V 4 bases and J 7 bases; bases outside gene matches: 9. The CDR3 covers 14 residues. The CDR3: CASSPPSGTDEAFF. CDR3 nucleotides: TGCGCCAGCAGCCCTCCATCCGGGACAGATGAAGCTTTCTTT.

This clone was recorded a few times. This sequence joins TRBV9 and TRBJ2-7; possible D gene TRBD1, 6 bases. CDR1 and CDR2 (germline): SGDLS, YYNGEE. This CDR3 contains 15 residues. V was trimmed by 2 bases and J by 3 bases, leaving 15 bases between them. The CDR3 DNA is TGTGCCAGCAGCGTCCTTCCGGGACAAAACTACGAGCAGTACTTC. Protein: CASSVLPGQNYEQYF.

V and J are TRBV10-3 and TRBJ1-4; unclear D gene. The germline V gene has CDR1 ENHRY and CDR2 SYGVKD. The V gene lost 3 bases and the J gene lost 8 bases, with 13 bases spanning the gap. This CDR3 has 14 residues. The CDR3 DNA is TGTGCCATCAGTGACGGGCACGGCGTGGAAAAACTGTTTTTT. Protein: CAISDGHGVEKLFF.

V gene TRBV5-6 combines with J gene TRBJ2-3, with 8 bases lining up with TRBD2. After removal of 4 bases from V and 0 bases from J, the junction contained 4 bases not matched to a gene. CDR1 SGHDT and CDR2 YYEEEE come from the germline V gene. The CDR3 contains 15 residues. The CDR3 loop is CASSPLAGSTDTQYF. The CDR3 coding sequence is TGTGCCAGCAGCCCATTAGCGGGGAGCACAGATACGCAGTATTTT.

The chain's CDR3 is CAIKRGATQETQYF. CDR3 in DNA: TGTGCCATCAAAAGGGGGGCGACCCAAGAGACCCAGTACTTC. The chain joins TRBV10-3 to TRBJ2-5, with D perhaps TRBD1 or TRBD2 (6 bases each). This CDR3 is built from 14 residues. CDR1 and CDR2 from the germline V gene are ENHRY and SYGVKD. V was cut by 7 bases and J by 1 base, with 13 bases left in between.